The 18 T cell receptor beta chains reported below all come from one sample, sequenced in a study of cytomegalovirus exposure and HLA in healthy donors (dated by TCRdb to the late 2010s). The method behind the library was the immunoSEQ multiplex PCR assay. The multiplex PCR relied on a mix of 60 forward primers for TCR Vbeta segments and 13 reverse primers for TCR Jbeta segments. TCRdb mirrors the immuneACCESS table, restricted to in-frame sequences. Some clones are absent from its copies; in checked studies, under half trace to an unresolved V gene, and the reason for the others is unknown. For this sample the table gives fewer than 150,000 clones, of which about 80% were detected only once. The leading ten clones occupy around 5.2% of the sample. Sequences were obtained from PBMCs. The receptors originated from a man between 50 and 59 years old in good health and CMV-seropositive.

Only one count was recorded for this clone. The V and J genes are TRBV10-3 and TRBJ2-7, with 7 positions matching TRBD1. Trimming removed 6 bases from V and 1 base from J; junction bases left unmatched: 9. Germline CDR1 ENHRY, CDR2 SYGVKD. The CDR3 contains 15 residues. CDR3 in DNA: TGTGCCATCAGGCCCGGGGACAGTAGTTCCTACGAGCAGTACTTC. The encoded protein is CAIRPGDSSSYEQYF.

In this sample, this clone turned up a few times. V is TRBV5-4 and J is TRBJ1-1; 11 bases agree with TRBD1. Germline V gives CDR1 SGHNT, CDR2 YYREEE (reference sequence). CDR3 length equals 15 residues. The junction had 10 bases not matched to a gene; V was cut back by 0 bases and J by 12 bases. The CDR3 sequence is CASSLELGQGAGTFF. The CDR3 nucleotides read TGTGCCAGCAGCTTGGAATTAGGACAGGGGGCCGGAACTTTCTTT. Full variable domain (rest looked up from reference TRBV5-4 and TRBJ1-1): ETGVTQSPTHLIKTRGQQVTLRCSSQSGHNTVSWYQQALGQGPQFIFQYYREEENGRGNFPPRFSGLQFPNYSSELNVNALELDDSALYLCASSLELGQGAGTFFGQGTRLTVV.

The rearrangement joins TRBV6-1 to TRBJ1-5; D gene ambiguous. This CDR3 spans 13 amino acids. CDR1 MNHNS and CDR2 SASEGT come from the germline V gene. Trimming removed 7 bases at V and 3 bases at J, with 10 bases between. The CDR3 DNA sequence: TGTGCCAGCAAGCGCAGCTACAATCAGCCCCAGCATTTT. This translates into CASKRSYNQPQHF.

The CDR3 DNA is TGTGCCAGCAGCCCTATTGACAGGGCGCATGAGCAGTTCTTC. Protein product: CASSPIDRAHEQFF. The V gene is TRBV5-6, the J gene TRBJ2-1; TRBD1 matches 7 bases. V shed 4 bases and J 8 bases; nucleotides not matched to a gene: 9. This CDR3 has 14 amino acids. Germline assignment: CDR1 SGHDT and CDR2 YYEEEE.

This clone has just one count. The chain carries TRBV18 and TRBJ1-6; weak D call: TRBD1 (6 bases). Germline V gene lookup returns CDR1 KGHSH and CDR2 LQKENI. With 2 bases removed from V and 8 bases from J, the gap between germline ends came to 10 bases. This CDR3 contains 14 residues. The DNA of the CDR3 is TGTGCCAGCTCACCAGGGCAGGGGTATTCACCCCTCCACTTT. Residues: CASSPGQGYSPLHF.

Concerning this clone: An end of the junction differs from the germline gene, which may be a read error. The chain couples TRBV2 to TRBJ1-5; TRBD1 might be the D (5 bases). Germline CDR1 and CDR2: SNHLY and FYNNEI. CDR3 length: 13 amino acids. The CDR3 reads CASSERLTGARGF. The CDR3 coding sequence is TGTGCCAGCAGTGAAAGATTAACAGGCGCGCGCGGATTT.

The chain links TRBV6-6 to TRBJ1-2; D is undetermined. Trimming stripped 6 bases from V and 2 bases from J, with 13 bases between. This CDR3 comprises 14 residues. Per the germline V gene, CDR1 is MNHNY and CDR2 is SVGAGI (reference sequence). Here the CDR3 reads CASRMNQANYGYTF. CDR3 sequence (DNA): TGTGCCAGCAGAATGAATCAGGCCAACTATGGCTACACCTTC.

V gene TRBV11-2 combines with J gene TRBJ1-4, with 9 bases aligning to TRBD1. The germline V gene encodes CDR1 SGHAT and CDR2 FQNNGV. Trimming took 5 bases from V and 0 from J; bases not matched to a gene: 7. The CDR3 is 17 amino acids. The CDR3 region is CASSRTGGPATNEKLFF. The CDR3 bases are TGTGCCAGCAGCCGTACAGGGGGCCCTGCAACTAATGAAAAACTGTTTTTT.

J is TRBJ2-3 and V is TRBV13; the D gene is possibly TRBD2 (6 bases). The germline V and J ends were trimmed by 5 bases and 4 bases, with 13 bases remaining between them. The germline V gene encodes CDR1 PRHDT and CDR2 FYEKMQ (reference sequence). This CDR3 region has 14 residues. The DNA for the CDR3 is TGTGCCAGCAGCCCCTCGGGAGTCGCAGATACGCAGTATTTT. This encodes CASSPSGVADTQYF. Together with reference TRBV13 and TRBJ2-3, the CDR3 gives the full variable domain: AAGVIQSPRHLIKEKRETATLKCYPIPRHDTVYWYQQGPGQDPQFLISFYEKMQSDKGSIPDRFSAQQFSDYHSELNMSSLELGDSALYFCASSPSGVADTQYFGPGTRLTVL.

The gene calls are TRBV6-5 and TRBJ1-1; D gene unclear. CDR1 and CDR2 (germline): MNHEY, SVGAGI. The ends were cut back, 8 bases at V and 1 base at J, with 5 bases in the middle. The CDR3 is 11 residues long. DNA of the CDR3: TGTGCCAGCGGGAGGAACACTGAAGCTTTCTTT. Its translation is CASGRNTEAFF.

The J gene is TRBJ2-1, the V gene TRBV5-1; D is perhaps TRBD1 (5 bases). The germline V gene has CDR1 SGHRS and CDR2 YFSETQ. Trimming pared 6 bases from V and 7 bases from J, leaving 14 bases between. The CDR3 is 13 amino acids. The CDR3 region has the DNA TGCGCCAGCACCCTGAAGGGGTCGAATGAGCAGTTCTTC. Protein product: CASTLKGSNEQFF.

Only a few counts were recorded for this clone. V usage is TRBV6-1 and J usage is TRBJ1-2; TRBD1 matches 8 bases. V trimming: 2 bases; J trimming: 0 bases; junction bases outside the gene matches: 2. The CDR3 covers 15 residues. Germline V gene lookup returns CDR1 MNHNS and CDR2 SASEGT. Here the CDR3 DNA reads TGTGCCAGCAGTGAACAGACAGGGGCTAACTATGGCTACACCTTC. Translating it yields CASSEQTGANYGYTF.

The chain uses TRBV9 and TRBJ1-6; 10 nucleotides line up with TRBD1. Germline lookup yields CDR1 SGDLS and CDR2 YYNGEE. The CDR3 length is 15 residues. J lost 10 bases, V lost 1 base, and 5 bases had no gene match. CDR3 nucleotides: TGTGCCAGCAGCGTAAGGGGGACAGGGGACTCACCCCTCCACTTT. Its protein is CASSVRGTGDSPLHF.

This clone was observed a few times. Here the CDR3 reads CASSATGTSGTDTQYF. The CDR3, as DNA: TGTGCCAGCAGTGCCACCGGGACTAGCGGCACAGATACGCAGTATTTT. This chain joins TRBV6-4 and TRBJ2-3; 10 bases line up with TRBD2. The CDR3 sequence is 16 residues long. V trimming: 4 bases; J trimming: 1 base; junction bases outside the gene matches: 5. Germline lookup yields CDR1 MRHNA and CDR2 SNTAGT.

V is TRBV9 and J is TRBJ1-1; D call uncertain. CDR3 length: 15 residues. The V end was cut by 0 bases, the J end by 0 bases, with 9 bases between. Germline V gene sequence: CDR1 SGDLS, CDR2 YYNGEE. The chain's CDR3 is CASSVEQFMNTEAFF. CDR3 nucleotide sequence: TGTGCCAGCAGCGTAGAACAGTTCATGAACACTGAAGCTTTCTTT.

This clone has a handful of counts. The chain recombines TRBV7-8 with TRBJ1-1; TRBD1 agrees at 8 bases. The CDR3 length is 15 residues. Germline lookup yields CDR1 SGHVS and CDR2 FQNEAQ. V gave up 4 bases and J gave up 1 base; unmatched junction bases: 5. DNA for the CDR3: TGTGCCAGCAGCTCATACACAGGGGGGAACACTGAAGCTTTCTTT. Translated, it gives CASSSYTGGNTEAFF.

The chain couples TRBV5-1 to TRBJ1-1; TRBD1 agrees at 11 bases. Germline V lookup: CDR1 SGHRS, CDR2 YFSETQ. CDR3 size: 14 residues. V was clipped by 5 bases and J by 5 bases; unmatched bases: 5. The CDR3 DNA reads TGCGCCAGCAGAGCCGGGACAGGGGGGACTGAAGCTTTCTTT. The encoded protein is CASRAGTGGTEAFF.

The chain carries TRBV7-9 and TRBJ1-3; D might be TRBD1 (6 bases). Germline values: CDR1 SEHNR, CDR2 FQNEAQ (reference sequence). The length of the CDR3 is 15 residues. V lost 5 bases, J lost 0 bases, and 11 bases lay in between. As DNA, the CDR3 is TGTGCCAGCAGCCGGACAGTCCGCTCTGGAAACACCATATATTTT. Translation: CASSRTVRSGNTIYF.